This TCR beta chain is from a study of monozygotic twins with inflammatory bowel disease. The CDR3 runs to 15 residues. Looked up from germline, CDR1 is MNHEY and CDR2 is SVGAGI. TCRdb re-called the 5' RACE reads; one entry per CDR3 protein, DNA not given. This table lists around 140,000 distinct CDR3 sequences. The specimen was blood. The receptor was derived from a human donor with ulcerative colitis or Crohn's disease, or a healthy co-twin of an affected twin (not recorded which). The chain carries TRBV6-5 and TRBJ2-1; with no DNA, the TCRdb D assignment of TRBD2 cannot be verified. The CDR3 sequence: CASSYSGPKYNEQFF.